Shown below are 6 T cell receptor beta chains from a single sample sequenced in a study of monozygotic twins with inflammatory bowel disease. TCRdb re-called the 5' RACE reads and catalogs CDR3 proteins one per entry, DNA excluded. Here the sample table reports approximately 400,000 distinct CDR3 sequences. Source material: blood. These receptors came from a human donor with ulcerative colitis or Crohn's disease, or a healthy co-twin of an affected twin (not recorded which).

The chain uses TRBV5-6 and TRBJ2-1; TCRdb names TRBD1, which stays unverified in the absence of DNA. Germline assignment: CDR1 SGHDT and CDR2 YYEEEE. This CDR3 comprises 16 residues. The CDR3 reads CASSLEGTGAYNEQFF.

This chain connects TRBV20-1 to TRBJ2-5; TCRdb gives TRBD1 as the D gene, but with no DNA this cannot be confirmed. This CDR3 has 12 amino acids. Looked up from germline, CDR1 is DFQATT and CDR2 is SNEGSKA (reference sequence). The CDR3 loop is CSAPRQGETQYF.

CDR3 protein: CASSLRQSSGTDTQYF. The chain uses TRBV5-1 and TRBJ2-3. There are 16 residues in the CDR3. Germline loops: CDR1 SGHRS, CDR2 YFSETQ.

The chain employs TRBV3-1 and TRBJ2-7; TCRdb lists TRBD2, though no DNA is available to test this call. This CDR3 is 15 amino acids long. Germline lookup yields CDR1 LGHDT and CDR2 YNNKEL (reference sequence). The CDR3 sequence: CASSPLWTRSGEQYF.

The chain combines TRBV19 with TRBJ1-4; TCRdb proposes TRBD1, but this gene call is untestable without DNA. The CDR3 covers 16 residues. In germline, CDR1 is LNHDA, CDR2 SQIVND (reference sequence). The CDR3 loop reads CASSFDREATNEKLFF.

CDR3 loop: CASSLGLSAEKLFF. The V call is TRBV3-1, the J call TRBJ1-4. This CDR3 is 14 amino acids long. Germline lookup yields CDR1 LGHDT and CDR2 YNNKEL (reference sequence).